Below, 2 T cell receptor beta chains from the same sample are listed, as sequenced in a study of T cell responses to AZD1222 COVID-19 vaccine. Libraries were prepared by immunoSEQ multiplex PCR; TCRdb keeps only in-frame clonotypes and omits some of them. The table has 55,000 to 80,000 clones, 76% seen once. The specimen comprised peripheral blood, sampled on day 0 of AZD1222 vaccination. The source is an adult in good health.

This clone appeared a few times. This sequence joins TRBV7-6 and TRBJ1-5; D is ambiguous. Germline V gene data show CDR1 as SGHVS and CDR2 as FNYEAQ. The CDR3 has 15 amino acids. With 5 bases removed from V and 1 base from J, the gap between germline ends came to 12 bases. CDR3 nucleotide sequence: TGTGCCAGCAGCCCTGAAATTGGGAGCAATCAGCCCCAGCATTTT. This gives the protein CASSPEIGSNQPQHF.

The genes are TRBV4-3 and TRBJ2-3, with TRBD2 matching 7 bases. CDR1 is LGHNA, CDR2 YSLEER, per germline. CDR3 length equals 13 residues. Trimming cost V 2 bases and J 4 bases; bases outside gene matches: 0. The CDR3 spells CASSQTSADTQYF. The DNA of the CDR3 is TGCGCCAGCAGCCAAACTAGCGCAGATACGCAGTATTTT.